What follows describes a single T cell receptor beta chain. This clonotype occurred many times. Its antigen target is currently unknown. Per-nucleotide qualities are absent, and no much larger clonotype sits a single base away. In the ophthalmopathy patients, disease was moderately to severely active, with a Clinical Activity Score of 3 or more, a NOSPECS grade of 4 or more, and a duration of less than 3 months. Patients with uncontrolled infections, other autoimmune diseases, pregnancy or lactation were excluded. Diagnoses were established on the basis of clinical symptoms, serum thyroxine and TRAb, thyroid ultrasound, and orbital computed tomography. PBMCs were separated from roughly 9.6 ml of fresh peripheral blood using Ficoll-Paque density gradient centrifugation. Total RNA was extracted with Trizol reagent, and quality was checked on an Agilent 2100 Bioanalyzer. The TCR beta CDR3 regions were amplified from the RNA transcripts. The TCR CDR3 was subjected to a first round of RT-PCR using the HTBI primer set and the Qiagen OneStep RT-PCR kit. A second multiplex PCR round built the libraries, followed by size selection and purification. Sequencing of the libraries was done on an Illumina HiSeq2000 using paired-end 100 bp reads. The authors processed their data as follows. SOAPnuke was used to process the raw data, with reads discarded if the reads contained adapters or uncalled bases, had a mean Phred below 15, or lacked an exact constant-primer or identifier match. High-quality paired reads were merged with COPE v1.2.5, and unique nucleotide sequences were defined as clonotypes. Clonotypes were aligned to IMGT TRBV, TRBD and TRBJ reference segments using MiTCR v1.1. The analysis was restricted to V-J combinations with a frequency above 0.0001, which together covered 99.2% of the repertoires. A TCS score was defined as the ratio between F50 (clonal expansion) and ExV (chaos), using BLOSUM62-based TCRdist between CDR3 peptides within each V-J. Welch's t-statistics and random forest reduced just over 500 V-J features to roughly 13, which were used in a naive Bayes classifier (R e1071). TCRdb itself trimmed the public reads at Q25 with fastp, ran MiXCR and retained productive beta chains. Rows merge per CDR3 protein into single entries with the most common DNA and genes. These V and J calls are TCRdb output, not the study's own analysis. This sample holds 300,000 to 450,000 distinct CDR3 sequences; around 20% were observed only once. The ten largest clones capture 35% to 45% of the sample.

This record belongs to a study of T cells in Graves' hyperthyroidism and ophthalmopathy (dated 2019 in TCRdb). Turning to the overall study: Peripheral blood was sampled at the time of initial diagnosis, prior to any treatment. A discovery cohort of around 98 patients, about 40 with Graves' ophthalmopathy and 57 with stable Graves' hyperthyroidism, was used to find distinguishing TCR V-J signatures. Whether ophthalmopathy could be predicted prospectively was tested in an independent validation cohort made up of roughly 19 hyperthyroidism patients plus 17 patients who later progressed to ophthalmopathy. For training and testing, the roughly 93 patients in the discovery cohort were randomly divided in a 7:3 ratio. In several Graves' hyperthyroidism patients, the study also compared T-cell repertoires from thyroid tissue with T-cell repertoires from blood. After sampling, hyperthyroidism patients received methimazole starting at 30 mg daily, and ophthalmopathy patients received high-dose intravenous methylprednisolone. According to the paper, TCR Vbeta CDR3 sequencing was carried out on about 140 peripheral blood samples, which came from approximately 43 ophthalmopathy, 75 to 80 hyperthyroidism and roughly 17 progressor patients.

What the authors observed across the whole study: During validation, the model predicted progression to ophthalmopathy a median of approximately 6.5 months ahead of onset, with 70.59% sensitivity and 72.22% specificity. Blood samples also contained most of the expanded thyroid clonotypes (frequency above 0.001), which suggests that blood repertoires may reflect thyroid immune responses. A 13 V-J signature model separated ophthalmopathy from stable hyperthyroidism, with 87.88% sensitivity and around 84% specificity in cross-validation and 80%/75% in testing. No statistical method was used to set the sample size in advance, and investigators knew the group allocation.

The CDR3 numbers 16 residues from cysteine through phenylalanine. Only CDR3 DNA remains: 48 bases, in frame from the first base. CDR1 and CDR2 (KGHDR, SFDVKD) derive from the germline V gene. Relative to germline, V is 3 bases shorter and J is 4 bases shorter, with 17 bases between their ends. Rearrangement joined TRBV24-1 to TRBJ1-2, with no confidently assigned D gene. The sample was blood. The clonotype comes from a man between 18 and 35 years old with Graves' ophthalmopathy. CDR3 reads: CATSDPTTDGPYGYTF. In nucleotide form, the sequence is TGTGCCACCAGTGATCCCACTACGGACGGGCCCTATGGCTACACCTTC.